The source of this TCR beta chain is a study of T cells after posttransplantation cyclophosphamide. Study-level points and caveats: Skin or GI-infiltrating T cells shared few TRB sequences with blood. Recipient CMV seropositivity and CMV reactivation strongly tracked TRB clonality.

The CDR3 extends over 16 amino acids. With V trimmed by 3 bases and J by 6 bases, 13 bases remained unmatched. Germline lookup yields CDR1 MNHEY and CDR2 SMNVEV (reference sequence). In regard to this clone: As yet, its antigen is unknown.

Measured with immunoSEQ multiplex PCR; TCRdb has only the in-frame clones, and not every one. This table has 3,300 or so clones, 78% appearing once. V gene TRBV27 combines with J gene TRBJ2-7, with 8 nucleotides matching TRBD2. Sequences were obtained from memory CD8+ T cells sorted from blood. The receptor comes from a woman in her fifties or sixties in good health, CMV-negative, and a related stem cell transplant donor. The CDR3 DNA reads TGTGCCAGCAGTTTCCACCGAGCGGGAGAGGGTGCCGAGCAGTACTTC. Translation: CASSFHRAGEGAEQYF.